The 20 T cell receptor beta chains below were found in one sample sequenced in a study of identical twins. TCRdb fed the 5' RACE reads into MiXCR, producing one record per CDR3 protein. Of under 1 million distinct CDR3 sequences listed, more than 9% are singletons. The data were also submitted as part of a second study, on yellow fever vaccine responses in identical twins.

The source material was PBMCs. Receptors were obtained from a woman aged 18 to 35 in good health.

This clonotype was seen only a few times. The chain combines TRBV10-3 with TRBJ2-5; weak D call: TRBD1 (5 bases). Trimming left V 3 bases short and J 2 bases short, with 13 bases between. CDR1 and CDR2 (germline): ENHRY, SYGVKD. CDR3 length equals 15 residues. The CDR3 sequence is CAISESGLGQETQYF. The CDR3 bases are TGTGCCATCAGTGAATCAGGGTTGGGGCAAGAGACCCAGTACTTC.

The rearrangement links TRBV7-9 to TRBJ2-5, with D maybe TRBD2 (5 bases). From germline, CDR1 is SEHNR and CDR2 FQNEAQ (reference sequence). The CDR3 contains 12 residues. V shed 4 bases and J shed 9 bases, with 12 bases lying between them. The CDR3 nucleotides are TGTGCCAGCAGCTCCTTACCCGGGGCCCAGTACTTC. As protein: CASSSLPGAQYF.

This clonotype was detected only a few times. The chain has TRBV7-2 and TRBJ1-4; TRBD1 might be the D (5 bases). This CDR3 region has 15 residues. Germline loops: CDR1 SGHTA, CDR2 FQGNSA. V gave up 1 base and J gave up 1 base, with 7 bases separating them. In DNA, the CDR3 is TGTGCCAGCAGCTTAGGAGGACAAACTAATGAAAAACTGTTTTTT. Encoded protein: CASSLGGQTNEKLFF.

V is TRBV9 and J is TRBJ1-1; D is unclear. With 6 bases removed from V and 2 bases from J, the gap between germline ends came to 11 bases. Per germline, CDR1 SGDLS and CDR2 YYNGEE. This CDR3 contains 13 residues. This CDR3 is CASTRAPNTEAFF. The CDR3 coding sequence is TGTGCCAGCACCCGGGCCCCAAACACTGAAGCTTTCTTT.

This clonotype turned up a few times. V and J are TRBV6-2 or TRBV6-3 and TRBJ2-3; TRBD2 matches at 12 bases. V dropped 2 bases and J dropped 4; count of bases not matched to a gene: 4. This CDR3 contains 16 residues. Germline V lookup: CDR1 MNHEY, CDR2 SVGEGT. DNA of the CDR3: TGTGCCAGCAGTTACCCAGGACTAGCGGGACCAGATACGCAGTATTTT. Its translation is CASSYPGLAGPDTQYF.

This clonotype was detected only a few times. This rearrangement joins TRBV20-1 to TRBJ2-7, with D possibly being TRBD1 or TRBD2 (5 bases each). The CDR3 has 14 amino acids. The germline CDR1 and CDR2 sequences are DFQATT and SNEGSKA (reference sequence). The germline V and J ends were trimmed by 3 bases and 0 bases, with 12 bases remaining between them. The CDR3 DNA sequence: TGCAGTGCTAGGGGGACGGAGAGCTCCTACGAGCAGTACTTC. Translating gives CSARGTESSYEQYF.

This chain connects TRBV9 to TRBJ2-1, with TRBD2 matching 13 bases. The CDR3 totals 16 residues. Germline V CDR1 and CDR2: SGDLS, YYNGEE. V was clipped by 3 bases and J by 9 bases; unmatched bases: 9. CDR3 sequence reads: CASSASTSGRKGEQFF. The CDR3 DNA sequence: TGTGCCAGCAGCGCCTCGACTAGCGGGAGGAAGGGTGAGCAGTTCTTC.

The CDR3 here is CASSYGGRREETQYF. For the CDR3, the DNA is TGTGCCAGCAGTTATGGGGGGCGTAGGGAAGAGACCCAGTACTTC. This rearrangement joins TRBV6-5 to TRBJ2-5; the D gene could be TRBD1 or TRBD2 (6 bases each). The V gene lost 3 bases and the J gene lost 3 bases, with 14 bases spanning the gap. CDR1 and CDR2 (germline): MNHEY, SVGAGI. The CDR3 is 15 residues long.

This clonotype was counted between two and nine times. This CDR3 is CASSLIGRAPDTQYF. The CDR3 DNA reads as TGTGCCAGCAGTTTAATTGGCCGGGCACCAGATACGCAGTATTTT. J is TRBJ2-3 and V is TRBV12-3 or TRBV12-4; D not resolved. This CDR3 spans 15 amino acids. Trimming took off 2 bases at V and 4 bases at J, with 13 bases between the two ends.

The chain employs TRBV7-9 and TRBJ2-7; 8 bases align to TRBD1. The J segment lost 9 bases and the V segment lost 5 bases, leaving 9 bases of the junction unmatched. CDR3 length: 13 amino acids. Germline CDR1 SEHNR, CDR2 FQNEAQ (reference sequence). The CDR3, as DNA: TGTGCCAGCAGCCCCGGACAGGGTGATGGGCAGTACTTC. Translating it yields CASSPGQGDGQYF.

In this sample, this clonotype turned up many times. The rearrangement joins TRBV20-1 to TRBJ2-7; D is possibly TRBD2 (5 bases). Germline V lookup: CDR1 DFQATT, CDR2 SNEGSKA (reference sequence). V lost 1 base and J 3 bases, leaving 7 bases between the germline ends. CDR3 length: 12 amino acids. Here the CDR3 reads CSARGGSYEQYF. The CDR3 DNA follows: TGCAGTGCTAGAGGAGGGAGCTACGAGCAGTACTTC.

This clonotype was detected ten times or more. The V gene is TRBV29-1, the J gene TRBJ1-2; D call uncertain. This CDR3 has 11 residues. The V end lost 4 bases, the J end lost 5 bases, and 8 bases lay between the germline ends. CDR1 is SQVTM and CDR2 is ANQGSEA in the germline V gene. The CDR3 coding sequence is TGCAGCGTTGTGTTGGGGTATGGCTACACCTTC. Translating gives CSVVLGYGYTF.

This clonotype was observed once. The junction departs from the called germline gene at one end, perhaps through a read error. The chain links TRBV15 to TRBJ2-6; 9 nucleotides agree with TRBD1. Germline CDR1 is LNHNV and CDR2 is YYDKDF (reference sequence). The length of the CDR3 is 21 residues. DNA for the CDR3: TGTGCCACCAGCAGAGATACATGGGGACAGGGTTCCATCTCTGGGGCCAACATCCTGACTTTC. Residues: CATSRDTWGQGSISGANILTF. Looking up the rest from reference TRBV15 and TRBJ2-6 gives the full variable domain: DAMVIQNPRYQVTQFGKPVTLSCSQTLNHNVMYWYQQKSSQAPKLLFHYYDKDFNNEADTPDNFQSRRPNTSFCFLDIRSPGLGDTAMYLCATSRDTWGQGSISGANILTFGAGSRLTVL.

This chain uses TRBV6-5 with TRBJ1-3, with TRBD1 matching 8 bases. The CDR3 is 15 amino acids. CDR1 is MNHEY and CDR2 is SVGAGI in the germline V gene. The J segment lost 0 bases and the V segment lost 4 bases, leaving 2 bases of the junction unmatched. This chain's CDR3 is CASSSQGVSGNTIYF. The CDR3 nucleotides are TGTGCCAGCAGTTCACAGGGGGTCTCTGGAAACACCATATATTTT.

The V call is TRBV12-3 or TRBV12-4, the J call TRBJ2-7; perhaps TRBD1 as D (5 bases). CDR3 size: 15 residues. Trimming removed 6 bases from V and 5 bases from J, with 20 bases in between. The CDR3 reads CASRTHTGAVHEQYF. The CDR3, as DNA: TGTGCCAGCAGAACCCACACAGGCGCGGTCCACGAGCAGTACTTC.

This clonotype appeared many times. The chain links TRBV6-4 to TRBJ2-6, with D uncertain. The CDR3 totals 14 residues. V was clipped by 2 bases and J by 0 bases, with 2 bases between them. Per germline, CDR1 MRHNA and CDR2 SNTAGT. This CDR3 reads CASSDGSGANVLTF. The CDR3 DNA sequence: TGTGCCAGCAGTGACGGCTCTGGGGCCAACGTCCTGACTTTC.

The chain recombines TRBV9 with TRBJ1-2; D is undetermined. This CDR3 comprises 12 residues. Germline loops: CDR1 SGDLS, CDR2 YYNGEE. V gave up 0 bases and J gave up 8 bases, with 8 bases separating them. CDR3 coding DNA: TGTGCCAGCAGCGTAGCCGCAGCCGGCTACACCTTC. Protein sequence: CASSVAAAGYTF.

This clonotype was picked up a small number of times. The rearrangement joins TRBV12-3 or TRBV12-4 to TRBJ1-2; 8 bases line up with TRBD1. V shed 7 bases, J shed 5 bases, and the junction held 12 bases outside the gene matches. The CDR3 runs to 15 residues. CDR3 region: CASIRRGRIWYGYTF. The CDR3 DNA is TGTGCCAGCATACGCAGGGGGCGCATCTGGTATGGCTACACCTTC.

This chain joins TRBV5-5 and TRBJ2-5, with no clear D. Germline CDR1 and CDR2: SGHKS and YYEKEE (reference sequence). The CDR3 has 15 residues. V lost 0 bases to trimming and J lost 2 bases, with 11 bases between them. CDR3 sequence reads: CASSLGRAVQETQYF. The CDR3 DNA reads TGTGCCAGCAGCTTGGGTAGGGCAGTTCAAGAGACCCAGTACTTC. Complete variable domain (other parts from reference TRBV5-5 and TRBJ2-5): DAGVTQSPTHLIKTRGQQVTLRCSPISGHKSVSWYQQVLGQGPQFIFQYYEKEERGRGNFPDRFSARQFPNYSSELNVNALLLGDSALYLCASSLGRAVQETQYFGPGTRLLVL.

This clonotype was observed many times. The chain couples TRBV3-1 to TRBJ2-7; D is unclear. Trimming removed 2 bases from V and 3 bases from J, with 14 bases in between. The germline V gene encodes CDR1 LGHDT and CDR2 YNNKEL (reference sequence). The length of the CDR3 is 15 residues. The CDR3 DNA sequence: TGTGCCAGCAGCCAAATGGGCGCTCAGCACTACGAGCAGTACTTC. The encoded protein is CASSQMGAQHYEQYF.